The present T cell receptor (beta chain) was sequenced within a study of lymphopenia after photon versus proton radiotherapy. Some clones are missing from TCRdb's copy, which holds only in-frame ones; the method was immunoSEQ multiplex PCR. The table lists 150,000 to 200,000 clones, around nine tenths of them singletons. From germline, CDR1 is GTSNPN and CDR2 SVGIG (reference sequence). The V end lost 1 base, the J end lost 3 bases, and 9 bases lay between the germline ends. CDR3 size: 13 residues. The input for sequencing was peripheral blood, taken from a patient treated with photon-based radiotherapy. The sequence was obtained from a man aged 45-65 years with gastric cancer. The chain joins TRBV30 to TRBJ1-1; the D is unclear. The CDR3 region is CAWSAKRDTEAFF. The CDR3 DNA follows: TGTGCCTGGAGTGCCAAACGGGACACTGAAGCTTTCTTT.